The rows below give T cell receptor beta chains drawn from one sample of a study of OX40 agonist ivuxolimab in advanced cancers. The repertoire was sequenced with immunoSEQ multiplex PCR; TCRdb's copy has only in-frame clones and lacks some. The sample has tens of thousands of clones; 85% to 90% are singletons. The sequencing here drew on CD4+ or CD8+ T cells sorted from blood, taken in a trial of the OX40 agonist ivuxolimab. These receptors all come from an adult with an advanced solid tumor such as melanoma, head and neck, liver or kidney cancer. Each CDR3 is given with its conserved first and last residue. The D gene is left open where the match is weak. For some rows the clone size is stated as once, few or many, or as a class when expanded; others skip it.

CASSSAGQETQYF TGTGCCAGCAGCTCCGCGGGACAAGAGACCCAGTACTTC NA TRBJ2-5 TRBV5-6 NA
CASSKAWKGNQPQHF TGTGCCAGCAGCAAAGCATGGAAAGGCAATCAGCCCCAGCATTTT NA TRBJ1-5 TRBV21-1 NA
CACRGQSGELFF TGTGCCTGCAGAGGACAGAGCGGGGAGCTGTTTTTT NA TRBJ2-2 TRBV19 NA
CATKIAGVVETQYF TGTGCCACCAAAATAGCGGGAGTGGTAGAGACCCAGTACTTC TRBD2 TRBJ2-5 TRBV15 NA
CASSPQLAGGPNEQFF TGCGCCAGCAGCCCCCAACTAGCGGGAGGTCCCAATGAGCAGTTCTTC TRBD2 TRBJ2-1 TRBV5-1 NA
CAISSGRGTSTEAFF TGTGCCATCAGCAGCGGTAGGGGCACGAGCACTGAAGCTTTCTTT NA TRBJ1-1 TRBV10-3 NA
CASSLGQIGSGEQYF TGCGCCAGCAGCTTAGGACAGATAGGGTCGGGCGAGCAGTACTTC NA TRBJ2-7 TRBV5-1 NA
CASRTGGGPDVLTF TGTGCCAGCAGAACAGGGGGAGGGCCGGATGTCCTGACTTTC NA TRBJ2-6 TRBV28 NA
CASSSSRAVMNTEAFF TGTGCCAGCAGCTCAAGTAGGGCGGTGATGAACACTGAAGCTTTCTTT NA TRBJ1-1 TRBV7-9 NA
CASSAGTTETQYF TGTGCCAGCAGCGCCGGGACTACAGAGACCCAGTACTTC TRBD2 TRBJ2-5 TRBV11-2 NA
CASSQDMERGTTGELFF TGCGCCAGCAGCCAAGATATGGAAAGGGGGACCACCGGGGAGCTGTTTTTT NA TRBJ2-2 TRBV4-1 NA
CASSPPGQVSGNTIYF TGTGCCAGCAGCCCACCGGGACAGGTCTCTGGAAACACCATATATTTT TRBD1 TRBJ1-3 TRBV7-9 NA
CASSLGTGVLAAYNEQFF TGCGCCAGCAGCTTGGGTACCGGGGTACTAGCGGCCTACAATGAGCAGTTCTTC TRBD2 TRBJ2-1 TRBV5-1 NA
CASSSLAGEVYF TGTGCCAGCAGTTCCCTAGCGGGAGAAGTGTACTTC TRBD2 TRBJ2-7 TRBV27 NA
CASSSDSGFGYTF TGCGCCAGCAGCTCGGATTCAGGGTTTGGCTACACCTTC NA TRBJ1-2 TRBV5-1 NA
CASSLERGGYTQYF TGTGCCAGCAGCTTAGAAAGGGGAGGTTATACGCAGTATTTT NA TRBJ2-3 TRBV11-2 once
CASSQEKRGGPTDTQYF TGCGCCAGCAGCCAAGAAAAACGTGGCGGGCCCACAGATACGCAGTATTTT NA TRBJ2-3 TRBV4-1 NA
CAWSVGLAGEGDTQYF TGTGCCTGGAGTGTAGGACTAGCGGGAGAGGGAGATACGCAGTATTTT TRBD2 TRBJ2-3 TRBV30 NA
CASGTGQVAQHF TGTGCCAGCGGGACAGGTCAAGTAGCCCAGCATTTT TRBD1 TRBJ1-5 TRBV28 NA
CASTLTSGSYEQYF TGCGCCAGCACCTTGACTAGCGGGAGCTACGAGCAGTACTTC TRBD2 TRBJ2-7 TRBV5-1 once
CASSGQGAWAYGQPQHF TGTGCCAGCAGTGGACAGGGGGCGTGGGCTTATGGTCAGCCCCAGCATTTT TRBD1 TRBJ1-5 TRBV6-1 few
CASSVDPSGPGTGGNYGYTF TGTGCCAGCAGCGTAGACCCCTCAGGTCCGGGGACAGGGGGCAACTATGGCTACACCTTC TRBD1 TRBJ1-2 TRBV9 NA
CASSTSTGRITYEQYF TGTGCCAGCAGTACAAGTACAGGGAGAATCACCTACGAGCAGTACTTC NA TRBJ2-7 TRBV27 NA
CASSQLIGRGNYGYTF TGTGCCAGCAGCCAACTCATAGGCAGGGGGAACTATGGCTACACCTTC TRBD1 TRBJ1-2 TRBV14 NA
CASSSGTSGVRHF TGTGCCAGCAGTTCTGGGACTAGCGGGGTACGGCACTTC TRBD2 TRBJ2-5 TRBV6-1 NA
CASSLGGQGVDEQFF TGCGCCAGCAGCTTAGGTGGACAGGGGGTTGATGAGCAGTTCTTC TRBD1 TRBJ2-1 TRBV5-1 NA
CASSQENRQETQYF TGCGCCAGCAGCCAAGAGAACAGGCAAGAGACCCAGTACTTC NA TRBJ2-5 TRBV4-1 few
CASSPSGGYNEQFF TGCGCCAGCAGCCCCTCTGGAGGTTACAATGAGCAGTTCTTC NA TRBJ2-1 TRBV5-1 NA
CASSDPAGGELFF TGTGCCAGCAGTGACCCCGCGGGGGGGGAGCTGTTTTTT NA TRBJ2-2 TRBV25-1 NA
CASSAGAGVSTDTQYF TGTGCCAGCAGCGCAGGGGCGGGGGTTAGCACAGATACGCAGTATTTT NA TRBJ2-3 TRBV7-3 NA